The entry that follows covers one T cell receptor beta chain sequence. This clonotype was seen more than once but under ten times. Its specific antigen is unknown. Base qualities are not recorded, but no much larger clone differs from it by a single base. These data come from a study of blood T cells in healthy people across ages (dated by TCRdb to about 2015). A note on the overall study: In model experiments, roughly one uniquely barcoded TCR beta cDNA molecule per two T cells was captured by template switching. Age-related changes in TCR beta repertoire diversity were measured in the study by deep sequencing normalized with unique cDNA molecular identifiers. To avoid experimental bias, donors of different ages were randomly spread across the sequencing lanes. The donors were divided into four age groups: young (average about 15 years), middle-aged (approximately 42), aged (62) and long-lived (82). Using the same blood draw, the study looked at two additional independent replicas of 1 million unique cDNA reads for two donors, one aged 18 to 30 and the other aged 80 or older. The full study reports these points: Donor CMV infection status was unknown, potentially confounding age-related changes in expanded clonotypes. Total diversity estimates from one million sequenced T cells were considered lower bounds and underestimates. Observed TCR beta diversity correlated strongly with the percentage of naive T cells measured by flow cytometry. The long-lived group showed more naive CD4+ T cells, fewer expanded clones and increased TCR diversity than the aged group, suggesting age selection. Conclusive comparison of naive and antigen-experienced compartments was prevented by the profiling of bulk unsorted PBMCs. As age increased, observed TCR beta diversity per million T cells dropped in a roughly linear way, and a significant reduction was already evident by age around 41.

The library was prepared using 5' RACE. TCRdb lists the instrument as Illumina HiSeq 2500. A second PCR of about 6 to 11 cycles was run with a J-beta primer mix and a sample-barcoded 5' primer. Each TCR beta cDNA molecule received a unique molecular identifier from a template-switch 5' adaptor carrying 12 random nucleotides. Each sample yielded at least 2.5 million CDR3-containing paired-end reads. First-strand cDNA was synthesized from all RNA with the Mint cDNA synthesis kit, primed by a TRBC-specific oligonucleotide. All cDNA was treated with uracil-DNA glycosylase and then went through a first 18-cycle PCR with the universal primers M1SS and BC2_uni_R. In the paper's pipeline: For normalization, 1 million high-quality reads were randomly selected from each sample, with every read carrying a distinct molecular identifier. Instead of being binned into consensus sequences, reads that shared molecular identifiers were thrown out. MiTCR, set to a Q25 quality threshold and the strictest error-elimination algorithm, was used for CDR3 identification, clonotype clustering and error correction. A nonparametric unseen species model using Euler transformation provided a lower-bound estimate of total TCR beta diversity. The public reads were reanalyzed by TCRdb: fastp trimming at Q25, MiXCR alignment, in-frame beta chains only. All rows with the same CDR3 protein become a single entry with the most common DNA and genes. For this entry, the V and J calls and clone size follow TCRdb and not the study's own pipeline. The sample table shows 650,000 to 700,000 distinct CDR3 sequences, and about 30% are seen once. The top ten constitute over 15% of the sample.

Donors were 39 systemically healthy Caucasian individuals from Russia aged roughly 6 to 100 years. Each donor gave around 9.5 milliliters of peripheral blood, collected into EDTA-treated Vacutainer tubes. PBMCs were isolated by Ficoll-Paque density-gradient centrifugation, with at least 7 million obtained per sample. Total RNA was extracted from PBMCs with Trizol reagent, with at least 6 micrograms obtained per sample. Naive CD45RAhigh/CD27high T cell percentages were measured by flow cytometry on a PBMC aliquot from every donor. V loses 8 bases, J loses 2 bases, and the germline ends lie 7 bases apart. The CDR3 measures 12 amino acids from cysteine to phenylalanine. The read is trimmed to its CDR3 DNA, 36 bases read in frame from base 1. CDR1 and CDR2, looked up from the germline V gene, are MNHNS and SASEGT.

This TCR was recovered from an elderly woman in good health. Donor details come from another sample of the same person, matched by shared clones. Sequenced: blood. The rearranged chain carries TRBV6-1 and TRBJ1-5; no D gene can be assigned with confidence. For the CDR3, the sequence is CASGGGNQPQHF. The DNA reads TGTGCCAGCGGCGGCGGCAATCAGCCCCAGCATTTT.